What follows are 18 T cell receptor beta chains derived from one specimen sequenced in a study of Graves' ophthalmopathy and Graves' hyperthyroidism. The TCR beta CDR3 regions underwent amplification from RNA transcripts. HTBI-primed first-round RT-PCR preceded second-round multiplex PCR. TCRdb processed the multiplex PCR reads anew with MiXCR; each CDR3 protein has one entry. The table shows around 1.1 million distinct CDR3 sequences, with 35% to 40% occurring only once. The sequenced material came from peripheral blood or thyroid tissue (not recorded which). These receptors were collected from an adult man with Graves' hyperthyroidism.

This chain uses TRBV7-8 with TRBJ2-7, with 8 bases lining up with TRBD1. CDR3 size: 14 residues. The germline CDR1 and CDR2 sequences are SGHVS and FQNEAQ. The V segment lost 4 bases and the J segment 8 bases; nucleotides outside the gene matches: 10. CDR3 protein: CASSSGQGLGQQYF. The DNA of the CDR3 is TGTGCCAGCAGCTCCGGACAGGGTCTCGGTCAGCAGTACTTC.

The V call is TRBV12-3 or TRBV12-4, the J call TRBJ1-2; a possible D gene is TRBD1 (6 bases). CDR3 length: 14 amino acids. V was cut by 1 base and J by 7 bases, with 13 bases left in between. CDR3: CASSLGQVLGGYTF. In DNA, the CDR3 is TGTGCCAGCAGTTTAGGACAGGTGTTGGGTGGCTACACCTTC.

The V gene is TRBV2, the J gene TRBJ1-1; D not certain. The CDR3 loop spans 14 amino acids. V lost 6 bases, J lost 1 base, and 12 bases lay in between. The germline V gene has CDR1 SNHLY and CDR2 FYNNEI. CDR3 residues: CASRAGVGNTEAFF. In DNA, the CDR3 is TGTGCCAGCAGGGCCGGGGTGGGGAACACTGAAGCTTTCTTT.

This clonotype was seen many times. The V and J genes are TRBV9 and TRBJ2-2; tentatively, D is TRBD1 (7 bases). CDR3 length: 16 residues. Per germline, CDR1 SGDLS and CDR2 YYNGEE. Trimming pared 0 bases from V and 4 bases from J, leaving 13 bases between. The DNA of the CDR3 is TGTGCCAGCAGCGTAGAGACAGGGAGGCCCACCGGGGAGCTGTTTTTT. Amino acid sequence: CASSVETGRPTGELFF.

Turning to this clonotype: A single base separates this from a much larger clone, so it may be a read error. The CDR3 DNA follows: TGTGCCAGCAGCACTCGGACAGGAAGTTTTGGGGAGACCCTGTACTTC. It encodes CASSTRTGSFGETLYF. The chain is built from TRBV9 and TRBJ2-5; 7 positions agree with TRBD1. The CDR3 contains 16 residues. The germline V gene has CDR1 SGDLS and CDR2 YYNGEE. Drawing the rest from reference TRBV9 and TRBJ2-5, the complete variable domain is DSGVTQTPKHLITATGQRVTLRCSPRSGDLSVYWYQQSLDQGLQFLIQYYNGEERAKGNILERFSAQQFPDLHSELNLSSLELGDSALYFCASSTRTGSFGETLYFGPGTRLLVL.

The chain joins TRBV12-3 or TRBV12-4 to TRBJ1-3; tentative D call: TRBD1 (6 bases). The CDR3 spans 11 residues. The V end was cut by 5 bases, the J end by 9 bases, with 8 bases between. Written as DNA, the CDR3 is TGTGCCAGCAGTAAGGACAGCACCATATATTTT. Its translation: CASSKDSTIYF.

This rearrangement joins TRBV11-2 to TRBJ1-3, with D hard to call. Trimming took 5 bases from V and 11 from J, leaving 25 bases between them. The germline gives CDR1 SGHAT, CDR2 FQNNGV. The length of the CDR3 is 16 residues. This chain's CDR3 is CASSLTPLENPASIYF. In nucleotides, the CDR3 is TGTGCCAGCAGCCTAACCCCCCTTGAGAACCCTGCTTCCATATATTTT.

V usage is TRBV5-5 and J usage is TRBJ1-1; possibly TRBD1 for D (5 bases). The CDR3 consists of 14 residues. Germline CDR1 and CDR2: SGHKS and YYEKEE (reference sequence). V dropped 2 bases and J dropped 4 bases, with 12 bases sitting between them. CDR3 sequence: CASSFSAGTTEAFF. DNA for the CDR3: TGTGCCAGCAGCTTTAGTGCGGGGACCACTGAAGCTTTCTTT.

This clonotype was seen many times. Here the CDR3 reads CASSLGQGKGTEAFF. The CDR3 DNA reads TGTGCCAGCAGCCTAGGACAGGGAAAGGGCACTGAAGCTTTCTTT. The chain is built from TRBV7-2 and TRBJ1-1; 8 bases are shared with TRBD1. The CDR3 runs 15 residues. Trimming took 5 bases from V and 4 from J; bases not matched to a gene: 9. Per the germline V gene, CDR1 is SGHTA and CDR2 is FQGNSA.

The CDR3: CASSLTRAVGNQPQHF. The CDR3, as DNA: TGCGCCAGCAGCCTAACCAGAGCCGTCGGCAATCAGCCCCAGCATTTT. The chain uses TRBV4-1 and TRBJ1-5, with D unclear. The CDR3 consists of 16 residues. V was pared by 4 bases and J by 2 bases, with 15 bases between. CDR1 MGHRA and CDR2 YSYEKL come from the germline V gene.

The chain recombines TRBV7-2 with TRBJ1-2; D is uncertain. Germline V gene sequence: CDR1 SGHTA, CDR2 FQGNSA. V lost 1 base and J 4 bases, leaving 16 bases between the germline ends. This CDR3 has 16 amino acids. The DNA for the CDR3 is TGTGCCAGCAGCTTAGAATCTTCGGGCAGACTCTATGGCTACACCTTC. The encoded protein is CASSLESSGRLYGYTF.

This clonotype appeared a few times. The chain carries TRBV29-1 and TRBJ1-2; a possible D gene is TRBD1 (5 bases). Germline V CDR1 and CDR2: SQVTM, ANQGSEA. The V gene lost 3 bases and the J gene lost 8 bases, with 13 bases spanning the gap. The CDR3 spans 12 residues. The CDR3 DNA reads TGCAGCGTTGAGTCTGGGGGAGTCGGCTACACCTTC. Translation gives CSVESGGVGYTF.

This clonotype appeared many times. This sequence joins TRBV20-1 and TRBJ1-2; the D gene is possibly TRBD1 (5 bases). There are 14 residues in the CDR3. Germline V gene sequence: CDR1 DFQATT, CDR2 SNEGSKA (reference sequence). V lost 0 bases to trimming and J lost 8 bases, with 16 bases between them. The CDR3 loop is CSARDQGLPGGYTF. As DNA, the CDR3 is TGCAGTGCTAGAGATCAGGGCCTACCCGGGGGCTACACCTTC.

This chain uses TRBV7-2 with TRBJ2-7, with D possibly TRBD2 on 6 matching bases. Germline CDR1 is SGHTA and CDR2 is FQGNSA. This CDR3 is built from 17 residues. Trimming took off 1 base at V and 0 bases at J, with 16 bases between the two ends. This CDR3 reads CASSLVGGNLDSYEQYF. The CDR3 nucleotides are TGTGCCAGCAGCTTAGTGGGCGGGAACCTTGACTCCTACGAGCAGTACTTC. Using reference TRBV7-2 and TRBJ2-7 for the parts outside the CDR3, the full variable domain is GAGVSQSPSNKVTEKGKDVELRCDPISGHTALYWYRQSLGQGLEFLIYFQGNSAPDKSGLPSDRFSAERTGGSVSTLTIQRTQQEDSAVYLCASSLVGGNLDSYEQYFGPGTRLTVT.

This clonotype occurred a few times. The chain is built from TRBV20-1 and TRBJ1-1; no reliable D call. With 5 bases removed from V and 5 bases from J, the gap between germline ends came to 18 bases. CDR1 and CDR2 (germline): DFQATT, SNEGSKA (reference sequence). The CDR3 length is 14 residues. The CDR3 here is CSALQDSGYTEAFF. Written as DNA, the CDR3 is TGCAGTGCTCTCCAGGACTCGGGGTATACTGAAGCTTTCTTT.

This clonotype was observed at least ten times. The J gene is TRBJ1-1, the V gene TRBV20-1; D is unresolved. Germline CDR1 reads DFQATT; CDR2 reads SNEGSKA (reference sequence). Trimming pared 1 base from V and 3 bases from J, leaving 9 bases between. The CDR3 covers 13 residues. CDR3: CSARGPSYTEAFF. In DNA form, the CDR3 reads TGCAGTGCTAGAGGACCGTCGTACACTGAAGCTTTCTTT.

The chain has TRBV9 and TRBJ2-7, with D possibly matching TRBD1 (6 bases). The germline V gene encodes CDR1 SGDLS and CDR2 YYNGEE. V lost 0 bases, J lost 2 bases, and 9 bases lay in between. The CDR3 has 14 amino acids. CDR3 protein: CASSVGQAAYEQYF. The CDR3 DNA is TGTGCCAGCAGCGTAGGACAGGCAGCCTACGAGCAGTACTTC.

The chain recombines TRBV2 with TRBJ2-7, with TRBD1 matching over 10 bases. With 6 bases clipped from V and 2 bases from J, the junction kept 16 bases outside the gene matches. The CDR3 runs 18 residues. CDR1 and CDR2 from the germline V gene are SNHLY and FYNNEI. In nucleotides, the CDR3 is TGTGCCAGCAGCCTCCTGGGGACAGGGGCGCTACCGACCTACGAGCAGTACTTC. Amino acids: CASSLLGTGALPTYEQYF.